Listed here are 31 T cell receptor beta chains from one sample, sequenced in a study of cytomegalovirus exposure and HLA in healthy donors. Generated by immunoSEQ multiplex PCR, the TCRdb table keeps only in-frame clones and is missing some. The repertoire holds under 250,000 clones, with under 95% as singletons. Specimen: PBMCs. These receptor sequences come from a woman between 18 and 29 years old in good health and CMV-seronegative.

This chain connects TRBV12-5 to TRBJ1-1; D unresolved. This CDR3 contains 12 residues. V lost 1 base and J 6 bases, leaving 6 bases between the germline ends. CDR1 and CDR2 (germline): LGHNT, FRNRAP. The CDR3 coding sequence is TGTGCTAGTGGTTTGGGTTTCGCTGAAGCTTTCTTT. This codes for CASGLGFAEAFF.

The chain is built from TRBV2 and TRBJ2-4; D gene uncertain. CDR3 length: 12 residues. Germline V gene lookup returns CDR1 SNHLY and CDR2 FYNNEI. V was shortened by 0 bases and J by 9 bases, with 6 bases between the two germline ends. In nucleotides, the CDR3 is TGTGCCAGCAGTGAAGCCCCGAGCATTCAGTACTTC. It codes for CASSEAPSIQYF.

The chain uses TRBV7-9 and TRBJ2-1; D is unresolved. The V gene's germline CDR1 is SEHNR and CDR2 FQNEAQ (reference sequence). The V gene lost 5 bases and the J gene lost 7 bases, with 18 bases spanning the gap. The CDR3 spans 15 residues. As DNA, the CDR3 is TGTGCCAGCAGCCCGCGCGGCCTAAAGAGGAATGAGCAGTTCTTC. Its protein is CASSPRGLKRNEQFF.

The V gene is TRBV30, the J gene TRBJ2-2; 9 nucleotides line up with TRBD2. Germline V lookup: CDR1 GTSNPN, CDR2 SVGIG (reference sequence). This CDR3 has 16 residues. Trimming at V came to 3 bases and at J to 8 bases, leaving 13 bases not matched to a gene. The DNA of the CDR3 is TGTGCCTGGAGCCCATATAGCGGGAGCCCGCCTGGGGAGCTGTTTTTT. Its protein is CAWSPYSGSPPGELFF. Filled out from reference TRBV30 and TRBJ2-2, the complete variable domain reads SQTIHQWPATLVQPVGSPLSLECTVEGTSNPNLYWYRQAAGRGLQLLFYSVGIGQISSEVPQNLSASRPQDRQFILSSKKLLLSDSGFYLCAWSPYSGSPPGELFFGEGSRLTVL.

V usage is TRBV30 and J usage is TRBJ2-3; a possible D gene is TRBD1 (6 bases). Germline-derived CDR1 and CDR2 are GTSNPN and SVGIG (reference sequence). The V end was cut by 0 bases, the J end by 4 bases, with 14 bases between. This CDR3 region has 15 residues. CDR3 amino acids: CAWSVIQGRADTQYF. DNA for the CDR3: TGTGCCTGGAGTGTAATTCAGGGGCGGGCAGATACGCAGTATTTT.

This clone has more than one count but fewer than ten. This chain connects TRBV20-1 to TRBJ1-2; D uncertain. This CDR3 has 10 residues. Between the trimmed V and J ends, which lost 5 bases and 5 bases, there was a span of 6 bases. Germline CDR1 is DFQATT and CDR2 is SNEGSKA (reference sequence). The CDR3 DNA is TGCAGTGCTCCCTTATATGGCTACACCTTC. Protein: CSAPLYGYTF.

The rearrangement uses TRBV9 and TRBJ1-4, with D unresolved. Trimming cost V 3 bases and J 3 bases, with 9 bases left between them. CDR1 and CDR2 (germline): SGDLS, YYNGEE. The CDR3 sequence is 14 residues long. The CDR3 DNA follows: TGTGCCAGCAGCGGAGGGTACGCTAATGAAAAACTGTTTTTT. This gives the protein CASSGGYANEKLFF.

The chain joins TRBV5-6 to TRBJ1-2, with 8 bases fitting TRBD1. CDR3 length equals 16 residues. The germline V gene encodes CDR1 SGHDT and CDR2 YYEEEE. V lost 0 bases to trimming and J lost 4 bases; unmatched junction nucleotides: 8. CDR3 protein: CASSLVQGAFGYGYTF. The CDR3 DNA follows: TGTGCCAGCAGCTTGGTTCAGGGGGCATTTGGCTATGGCTACACCTTC.

This clone occurred once. This chain uses TRBV12-5 with TRBJ2-5; a weak D match, TRBD1 (5 bases). V shed 0 bases and J shed 3 bases, with 14 bases lying between them. The CDR3 covers 16 residues. Germline loops: CDR1 LGHNT, CDR2 FRNRAP. The DNA of the CDR3 is TGTGCTAGTGGTTTGGTACTCGGTGGCAGGGAAGAGACCCAGTACTTC. This gives the protein CASGLVLGGREETQYF.

The V gene is TRBV27, the J gene TRBJ2-1, with 7 bases lining up with TRBD1. This CDR3 spans 14 amino acids. The ends lost 5 bases at V and 10 bases at J; junction bases unmatched: 11. Germline V gene sequence: CDR1 MNHEY, CDR2 SMNVEV (reference sequence). This CDR3 is CASSPRQGRAEQFF. CDR3 bases: TGTGCCAGCAGTCCGAGACAGGGACGGGCCGAGCAGTTCTTC.

The chain employs TRBV28 and TRBJ1-1; D gene ambiguous. V dropped 6 bases and J dropped 5 bases, with 16 bases sitting between them. CDR3 length equals 14 residues. CDR1 is MDHEN and CDR2 is SYDVKM in the germline V gene. The DNA for the CDR3 is TGTGCCAGCAGCCGAACCCGGGGTTGGACTGAAGCTTTCTTT. Amino acids: CASSRTRGWTEAFF.

As to this clone: The germline gene is not matched at one end of the junction; a read error may be the cause. This chain joins TRBV11-3 and TRBJ2-2; 9 nucleotides line up with TRBD2. The CDR3 runs to 15 residues. CDR1 SGHNT and CDR2 YENEEA come from the germline V gene. The DNA for the CDR3 is TGTGCCAGCAGCTTTGGGACTAGCAACATCGGGGAGCTGTTTTTT. This encodes CASSFGTSNIGELFF.

This clone was seen a handful of times. V is TRBV5-1 and J is TRBJ2-7; 9 bases map to TRBD2. Germline V gene sequence: CDR1 SGHRS, CDR2 YFSETQ. Losses at the gene ends were 5 bases for V and 5 bases for J; bases not matched to a gene: 11. The CDR3 length is 15 residues. This CDR3 reads CASRWGGRAFDEQYF. DNA of the CDR3: TGCGCCAGCAGGTGGGGCGGGAGGGCATTCGACGAGCAGTACTTC.

This chain joins TRBV30 and TRBJ1-4; 7 bases fit TRBD1. The V segment lost 2 bases and the J segment 2 bases; nucleotides outside the gene matches: 5. Germline V gives CDR1 GTSNPN, CDR2 SVGIG (reference sequence). The CDR3 is 15 amino acids. CDR3 amino acids: CAWSTGERTNEKLFF. In DNA form, the CDR3 reads TGTGCCTGGAGTACAGGGGAGCGGACTAATGAAAAACTGTTTTTT.

This chain links TRBV19 with TRBJ1-5, with a tentative D call TRBD1 (6 bases). V was shortened by 0 bases and J by 5 bases, with 14 bases between the two germline ends. CDR3 length equals 16 residues. The germline V gene has CDR1 LNHDA and CDR2 SQIVND (reference sequence). CDR3 bases: TGTGCCAGTAGTATAGAGTCCAGGGGTGGTTATCAGCCCCAGCATTTT. Translated: CASSIESRGGYQPQHF.

A few counts support this clone. This chain joins TRBV6-1 and TRBJ2-7; D might be TRBD1 (5 bases). From germline, CDR1 is MNHNS and CDR2 SASEGT. Trimming cost V 6 bases and J 2 bases, with 14 bases left between them. There are 14 residues in the CDR3. CDR3 loop: CASRGLGQAYEQYF. CDR3 DNA: TGTGCCAGCAGGGGGCTGGGGCAGGCCTACGAGCAGTACTTC.

The CDR3 loop is CAWNPRDRGTEAFF. The CDR3 DNA is TGTGCCTGGAACCCCCGGGACAGGGGTACTGAAGCTTTCTTT. This chain links TRBV30 with TRBJ1-1, with 10 bases aligning to TRBD1. This CDR3 region has 14 residues. V lost 4 bases and J lost 5; bases outside the gene matches: 7. Germline-derived CDR1 and CDR2 are GTSNPN and SVGIG (reference sequence).

The chain links TRBV7-9 to TRBJ1-1; perhaps TRBD1 as D (5 bases). The CDR3 loop spans 15 amino acids. Germline CDR1 reads SEHNR; CDR2 reads FQNEAQ (reference sequence). Trimming left V 4 bases short and J 8 bases short, with 20 bases between. The CDR3 nucleotides are TGTGCCAGCAGCTCCCGCACGGGACTCGTTACAGAAGCTTTCTTT. Encoded protein: CASSSRTGLVTEAFF.

The chain links TRBV15 to TRBJ1-2; TRBD1 is a possible D gene (5 bases). V lost 0 bases and J 0 bases, leaving 17 bases between the germline ends. The CDR3 sequence is 18 residues long. Looked up from germline, CDR1 is LNHNV and CDR2 is YYDKDF (reference sequence). CDR3 protein: CATSRDRGQGLANYGYTF. DNA for the CDR3: TGTGCCACCAGCAGAGATAGAGGTCAGGGTTTGGCTAACTATGGCTACACCTTC.

This chain uses TRBV5-4 with TRBJ1-1, with D possibly being TRBD1 (6 bases). CDR1 is SGHNT, CDR2 YYREEE, per germline (reference sequence). The CDR3 covers 15 residues. V gave up 1 base and J gave up 5 bases, with 15 bases separating them. This CDR3 is CASSLPQGMGTEAFF. CDR3 nucleotide sequence: TGTGCCAGCAGCTTGCCTCAGGGGATGGGGACTGAAGCTTTCTTT.

The CDR3 region has the DNA TGTGCCAGCAGTTACTCGGGACTAGCGGGAAATGAGCAGTTCTTC. It is translated as CASSYSGLAGNEQFF. The gene calls are TRBV6-5 and TRBJ2-1; 13 positions match TRBD2. V was pared by 0 bases and J by 7 bases, with 0 bases of the junction left unmatched. This CDR3 spans 15 amino acids. In germline, CDR1 is MNHEY, CDR2 SVGAGI.

The chain combines TRBV7-3 with TRBJ1-2; 9 bases fit TRBD1. Germline-derived CDR1 and CDR2 are SGHTA and FQGTGA. This CDR3 contains 15 residues. The J segment lost 5 bases and the V segment lost 4 bases, leaving 8 bases of the junction unmatched. In nucleotides, the CDR3 is TGTGCCAGCAGCTCCTCCGGGACAGGGCTTTATGGCTACACCTTC. Translation gives CASSSSGTGLYGYTF.

The chain couples TRBV6-1 to TRBJ2-7, with D perhaps TRBD2 (6 bases). V lost 8 bases, J lost 2 bases, and 16 bases lay in between. This CDR3 region has 14 residues. The V gene's germline CDR1 is MNHNS and CDR2 SASEGT. CDR3 amino acids: CASQTRAGAYEQYF. For the CDR3, the DNA is TGTGCCAGCCAGACTCGAGCGGGCGCCTACGAGCAGTACTTC.

The chain has TRBV6-1 and TRBJ2-7; 10 bases align to TRBD1. The CDR3 has 14 residues. The V and J ends lost 11 bases and 2 bases, in that order; junction bases with no gene match: 9. Germline V gives CDR1 MNHNS, CDR2 SASEGT. CDR3 protein: CAGTGQGGPYEQYF. CDR3 in DNA: TGTGCCGGAACTGGACAGGGGGGTCCCTACGAGCAGTACTTC.

The chain uses TRBV10-2 and TRBJ2-1, with 10 bases identical to TRBD2. CDR1 and CDR2 from the germline V gene are WSHSY and SAAADI. J was trimmed by 8 bases and V by 9 bases; bases with no gene match: 10. The CDR3 covers 14 residues. The CDR3 coding sequence is TGCGCCAGGACTAGCGGGCCGCAGGGCGATGAGCAGTTCTTC. This encodes CARTSGPQGDEQFF.

The gene calls are TRBV2 and TRBJ2-1; D possibly corresponds to TRBD2 (5 bases). This CDR3 comprises 14 residues. CDR1 is SNHLY, CDR2 FYNNEI, per germline. V was pared by 7 bases and J by 10 bases, with 20 bases between. This chain's CDR3 is CASTGGLSGREQFF. Here the CDR3 DNA reads TGTGCCAGCACCGGAGGACTCTCCGGGCGAGAGCAGTTCTTC.

The chain links TRBV29-1 to TRBJ2-7, with TRBD2 identical over 7 bases. The germline V gene encodes CDR1 SQVTM and CDR2 ANQGSEA. V lost 4 bases and J lost 2; bases outside the gene matches: 14. This CDR3 region has 16 residues. The CDR3 region has the DNA TGCAGCGTTGTACCGGTCAGAGCGGGACTTACCTACGAGCAGTACTTC. Translation: CSVVPVRAGLTYEQYF.

The chain combines TRBV2 with TRBJ1-4; 8 nucleotides align to TRBD1. With 6 bases clipped from V and 0 bases from J, the junction kept 6 bases outside the gene matches. The CDR3 has 16 amino acids. Germline CDR1 reads SNHLY; CDR2 reads FYNNEI. In DNA, the CDR3 is TGTGCCAGCAGAAACAGGGGGACACCAACTAATGAAAAACTGTTTTTT. Amino acid sequence: CASRNRGTPTNEKLFF.

The CDR3 DNA sequence: TGTGCCAGCGAAGCACGAGGTGCGGGGGAGTACGAGCAGTACTTC. It yields the protein CASEARGAGEYEQYF. The chain combines TRBV27 with TRBJ2-7; 7 nucleotides agree with TRBD2. J lost 4 bases, V lost 8 bases, and 14 bases had no gene match. CDR3 length: 15 residues. Germline CDR1 reads MNHEY; CDR2 reads SMNVEV (reference sequence).

V is TRBV18 and J is TRBJ2-7; 7 bases map to TRBD2. The CDR3 has 15 residues. Trimming at V came to 1 base and at J to 4 bases, leaving 7 bases not matched to a gene. Germline V CDR1 and CDR2: KGHSH, LQKENI. The CDR3: CASSPLALANYEQYF. The CDR3 region has the DNA TGTGCCAGCTCACCACTCGCACTAGCGAATTACGAGCAGTACTTC.

V is TRBV7-2 and J is TRBJ2-7, with a weak D call TRBD1 (6 bases). V lost 1 base to trimming and J lost 6 bases, with 19 bases between them. The CDR3 sequence is 16 residues long. CDR1 is SGHTA, CDR2 FQGNSA, per germline. The CDR3 reads CASSLVGLGGRSEQYF. The CDR3 coding sequence is TGTGCCAGCAGCTTAGTAGGTCTTGGGGGCCGGAGCGAGCAGTACTTC.